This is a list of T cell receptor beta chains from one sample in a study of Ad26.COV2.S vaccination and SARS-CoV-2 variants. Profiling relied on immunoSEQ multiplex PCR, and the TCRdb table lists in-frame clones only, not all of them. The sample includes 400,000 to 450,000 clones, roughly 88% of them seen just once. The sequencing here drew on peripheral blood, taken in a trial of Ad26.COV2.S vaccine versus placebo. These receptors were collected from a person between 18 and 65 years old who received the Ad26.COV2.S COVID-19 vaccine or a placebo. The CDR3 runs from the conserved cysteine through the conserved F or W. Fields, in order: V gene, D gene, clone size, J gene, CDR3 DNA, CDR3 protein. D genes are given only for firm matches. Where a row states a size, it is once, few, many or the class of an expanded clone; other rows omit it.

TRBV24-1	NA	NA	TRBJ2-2	TGTGCCACCAGTCAAGACTCAGCCAGACTAGGGGTCCGCACCGGGGAGCTGTTTTTT	CATSQDSARLGVRTGELFF
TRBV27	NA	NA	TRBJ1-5	TGTGCCAGCAGTTCATCCGGGGCTGGCAATCAGCCCCAGCATTTT	CASSSSGAGNQPQHF
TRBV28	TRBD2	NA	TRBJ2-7	TGTGCCAGCAGTCCGGGACTAGCGGGAGGAGGCGACTACGAGCAGTACTTC	CASSPGLAGGGDYEQYF
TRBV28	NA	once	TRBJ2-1	TGTGCCAGCAGTTTATCTCTGGGAACCTACAATGAGCAGTTCTTC	CASSLSLGTYNEQFF
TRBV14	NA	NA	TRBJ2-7	TGTGCCAGCAGCCAAGCGCGAGGGCTCTACGAGCAGTACTTC	CASSQARGLYEQYF
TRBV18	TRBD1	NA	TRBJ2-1	TGTGCCAGCTCACCACGGGGTAGGGGGCCAGGTGGTTACAATGAGCAGTTCTTC	CASSPRGRGPGGYNEQFF
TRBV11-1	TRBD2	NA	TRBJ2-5	TGTGCCAGCAGCCCCTCCCCGACTAGCGTTGGAGAGACCCAGTACTTC	CASSPSPTSVGETQYF
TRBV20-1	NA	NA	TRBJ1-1	TGCAGTGCTAGATTGAACACTGAAGCTTTCTTT	CSARLNTEAFF
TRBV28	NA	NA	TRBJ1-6	TGTGCCAGCAGCCCATCTACGGGGAACGTTTCACCCCTCCACTTT	CASSPSTGNVSPLHF
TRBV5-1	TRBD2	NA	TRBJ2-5	TGCGCCAGCAGCTTAGGCGGGAGTAAGGGAGAGACCCAGTACTTC	CASSLGGSKGETQYF
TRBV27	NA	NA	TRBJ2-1	TGTGCCAGCAGACTCGGGCAGGGATTTAACAATGAGCAGTTCTTC	CASRLGQGFNNEQFF
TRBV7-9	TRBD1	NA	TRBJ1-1	TGTGCCAGCAGCCAAGGACAGGGGAGAGGGAACACTGAAGCTTTCTTT	CASSQGQGRGNTEAFF
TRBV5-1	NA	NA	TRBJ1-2	TGCGCCAGCAGCTTCGGGGGGCAGGTCCCAAATTTCTATGGCTACACCTTC	CASSFGGQVPNFYGYTF
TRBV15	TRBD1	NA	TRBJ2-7	TGTGCCACCAGCGACCCGTTTCAGGGGGCATACGAGCAGTACTTC	CATSDPFQGAYEQYF
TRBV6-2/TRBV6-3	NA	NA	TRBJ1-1	TGTGCCAGCAGTCACCCCCGCGGCACTGAAGCTTTCTTT	CASSHPRGTEAFF
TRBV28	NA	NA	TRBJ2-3	TGTGCCAGCAGTTTAAGGGGTTTAGGCGGTACAGATACGCAGTATTTT	CASSLRGLGGTDTQYF
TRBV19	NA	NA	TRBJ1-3	TGTGCCAGTAGTATAAGGGGCTCTGGAAACACCATATATTTT	CASSIRGSGNTIYF
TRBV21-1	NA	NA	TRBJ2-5	TGTGCCAGCAGCAAAGAAAGGGAGACCCAGTACTTC	CASSKERETQYF
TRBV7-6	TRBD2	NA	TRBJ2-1	TGTGCCAGCAGCTTTCTAGCGGGAGGGCCGGGTGAGCAGTTCTTC	CASSFLAGGPGEQFF
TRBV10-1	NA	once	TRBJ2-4	TGCGCCAGCAGTGCTGAAAACATTCAGTACTTC	CASSAENIQYF
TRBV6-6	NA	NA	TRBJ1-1	TGTGCCAGCACTCTTATTCAGGGAAAGACTGAAGCTTTCTTT	CASTLIQGKTEAFF
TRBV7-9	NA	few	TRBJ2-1	TGTGCCAGCAGCTTTATAGGGGGAGACAATGAGCAGTTCTTC	CASSFIGGDNEQFF
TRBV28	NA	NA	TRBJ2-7	TGTGCCAGCAGTTTAGGGCAGTACGAGCAGTACTTC	CASSLGQYEQYF
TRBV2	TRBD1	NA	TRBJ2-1	TGTGCCAGCAGTGAGCAGGGGGCGGACAATGAGCAGTTCTTC	CASSEQGADNEQFF
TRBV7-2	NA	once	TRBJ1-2	TGTGCCAGCAGCCAAAGGAACTATGGCTACACCTTC	CASSQRNYGYTF
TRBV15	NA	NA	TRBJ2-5	TGTGCCACCAGCAGAGATCTAGGAGGGACCCAGTACTTC	CATSRDLGGTQYF
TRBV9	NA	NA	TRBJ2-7	TGTGCCAGCAGCTATTCATCAGTGGGAGGCTACGAGCAGTACTTC	CASSYSSVGGYEQYF
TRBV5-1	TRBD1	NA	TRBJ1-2	TGCGCCAGCAGCACAGGACAGGGGGCGGAGGTCTTTTATGGCTACACCTTC	CASSTGQGAEVFYGYTF
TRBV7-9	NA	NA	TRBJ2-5	TGTGCCAGCAGCCCCCGGGAGTTAGGGTACGAAGAGACCCAGTACTTC	CASSPRELGYEETQYF
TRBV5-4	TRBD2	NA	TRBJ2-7	TGTGCCAGCAGCAGCCTTAGCGGGAGCAATTTTCGCGAGCAGTACTTC	CASSSLSGSNFREQYF
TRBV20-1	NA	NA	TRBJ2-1	TGCAGTGCTAGAGCACAGGTAGAGCAGTTCTTC	CSARAQVEQFF
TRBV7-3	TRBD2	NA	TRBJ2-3	TGTGCCAGCAGCCCGACGGGAGGGCCCACAGATACGCAGTATTTT	CASSPTGGPTDTQYF
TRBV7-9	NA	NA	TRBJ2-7	TGTGCCAGCAGCTCGTCAGAGCTGGGTTTCCACGAGCAGTACTTC	CASSSSELGFHEQYF
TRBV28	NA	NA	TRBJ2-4	TGTGCCAGCAGGTCAACAGCAAACATTCAGTACTTC	CASRSTANIQYF
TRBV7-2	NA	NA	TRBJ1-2	TGTGCCAGCAGCTTGGACGGGGACTATGGCTACACCTTC	CASSLDGDYGYTF
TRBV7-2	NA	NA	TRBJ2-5	TGTGCCAGCAGCTTCGCACCCGACAGGCCGTACCAAGAGACCCAGTACTTC	CASSFAPDRPYQETQYF
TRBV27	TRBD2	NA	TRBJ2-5	TGTGCCAGCAGTTCGGGGACTAGCGGGCAAGAGACCCAGTACTTC	CASSSGTSGQETQYF
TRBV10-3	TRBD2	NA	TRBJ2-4	TGTGCCATCAGTGAGTCCCAGACTAGCGGAGCCAAAAACATTCAGTACTTC	CAISESQTSGAKNIQYF
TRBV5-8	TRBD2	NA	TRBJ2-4	TGTGCCAGCAGCACGGACGGGACTAGCGGGAGTTCAGCCAAAAACATTCAGTACTTC	CASSTDGTSGSSAKNIQYF
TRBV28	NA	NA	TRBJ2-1	TGTGCCAGCAGTCCTCTGTTGTTAGGGATAAAAAACAATGAGCAGTTCTTC	CASSPLLLGIKNNEQFF
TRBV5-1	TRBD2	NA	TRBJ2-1	TGCGCCAGCACCCCGGGGCTAGCGGGAGGCTACAATGAGCAGTTCTTC	CASTPGLAGGYNEQFF
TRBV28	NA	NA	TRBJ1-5	TGTGCCAGCAGTTCGTTGGGTAATCAGCCCCAGCATTTT	CASSSLGNQPQHF
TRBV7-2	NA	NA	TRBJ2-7	TGTGCCAGCAGCTTAGACTTTAAGTCCGAGCAGTACTTC	CASSLDFKSEQYF
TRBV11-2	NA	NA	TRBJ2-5	TGTGCCAGCAGCTTAGATTTTCGCAGTTGGGAGACCCAGTACTTC	CASSLDFRSWETQYF
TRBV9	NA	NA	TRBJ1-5	TGTGCCAGCAGCGTAGGAAGGGGGGACGGCAATCAGCCCCAGCATTTT	CASSVGRGDGNQPQHF
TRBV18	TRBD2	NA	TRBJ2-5	TGTGCCAGCTCACCTGGCGGGAGGGTCCAAGAGACCCAGTACTTC	CASSPGGRVQETQYF
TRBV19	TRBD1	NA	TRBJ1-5	TGTGCCAGTAGTCCCCGACAGGGGGCCCAGCCCCAGCATTTT	CASSPRQGAQPQHF
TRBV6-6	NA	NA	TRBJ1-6	TGTGCCAGCAGTTACTCCCCAAATTCACCCCTCCACTTT	CASSYSPNSPLHF
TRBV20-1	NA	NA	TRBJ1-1	TGCAGTGTTGAAACGAACACTGAAGCTTTCTTT	CSVETNTEAFF
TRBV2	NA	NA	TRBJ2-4	TGTGCCAGCAGTGATCGCCAGTTTAAAAACATTCAGTACTTC	CASSDRQFKNIQYF
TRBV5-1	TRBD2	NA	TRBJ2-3	TGCGCCAGCAGCCTCGGACTAGCGGGCACAGATACGCAGTATTTT	CASSLGLAGTDTQYF
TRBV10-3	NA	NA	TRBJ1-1	TGTGCCGGGTCGAGTGACGGGACCACTGAAGCTTTCTTT	CAGSSDGTTEAFF
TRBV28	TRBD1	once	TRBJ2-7	TGTGCCAGCAGTCTAAGGACAGGGGCGCGCTACGAGCAGTACTTC	CASSLRTGARYEQYF